A selection of T cell receptor beta chains follows, all from one sample in a study of CD8+CD57+ T cells in acquired aplastic anemia. MiXCR, run by TCRdb on the reads, gives a single entry per CDR3 protein. There are approximately 380,000 distinct CDR3 sequences in the sample; under 80% occur only once, and under 5% lies in the top ten. Source material: sorted CD4+, CD8+, or CD8+CD57+ T cells (not recorded which) from PBMCs. The receptors were sampled from a human donor in good health, serving as a control. The CDR3 runs from the conserved cysteine through the conserved F or W. A D gene is named only where the DNA matches it firmly. Rows may omit the clone size; those that give it use once, few, many or a size class.

clone size	V gene	D gene	J gene	CDR3 DNA	CDR3 protein
NA	TRBV15	TRBD1	TRBJ2-7	TGTGCCACCAGTTTTCGGGGACAGGGCGGTTCTTCTCTAGAGCAGTACTTT	CATSFRGQGGSSLEQYF
NA	TRBV9	NA	TRBJ2-7	TGTGCCAGCAGCGCTGCTACGGGGGAACCCCACCACTTC	CASSAATGEPHHF
NA	TRBV7-2	NA	TRBJ2-7	TGTGCCAGCAGCTTCAGTGGCGAAGGGACGGTCCATTTTTTC	CASSFSGEGTVHFF
many	TRBV10-3	NA	TRBJ1-1	TGTGCCATCAGTGACAGGGGAGGGAATGAAGCTTTCTTT	CAISDRGGNEAFF
NA	TRBV10-3	TRBD1	TRBJ2-7	TGTGCCATCACTGAACAGGACAGGGGATTACGGTACTTC	CAITEQDRGLRYF
many	TRBV29-1	NA	TRBJ1-2	TGCAGCCTGTTGGAGAACTATGGCTACACCTTC	CSLLENYGYTF
NA	TRBV7-3	NA	TRBJ2-3	TGTGCCAGCAGCTTAGCGCGGGGTCCATACGCGCAGTACTTT	CASSLARGPYAQYF
NA	TRBV5-5	TRBD1	TRBJ1-1	TGCGCCAGCAGCATGCCTATGGGACAGGGGGACACTGAAGCTTTCTTT	CASSMPMGQGDTEAFF
many	TRBV5-4	NA	TRBJ2-1	TGTGCCAGCAGCTTTTCCGGGGGGCCTAACAATGAGCAGTTCTTC	CASSFSGGPNNEQFF
NA	TRBV7-8	NA	TRBJ1-1	TGTGCCAGCAGCTCCACCCCTACCTATGAAAAAGTTTTTTTT	CASSSTPTYEKVFF
few	TRBV24-1	TRBD1	TRBJ2-7	TGTGCCACCAGTGATCATCGTCAAGGACAGGGAAACTACGAGCAGTACTTC	CATSDHRQGQGNYEQYF
many	TRBV12-3/TRBV12-4	NA	TRBJ1-6	TGTGCCAGCAGTTTTAGACGGGAGAATTCACCCCTCCACTTT	CASSFRRENSPLHF
NA	TRBV13	NA	TRBJ1-2	TGTGCCAGCAGCACAATCGGGGATTACGGCTACACCTTC	CASSTIGDYGYTF
NA	TRBV15	NA	TRBJ1-5	TGTGCCACCAGCAGAGATCGGGCAGGGGGCAATCAGCCCCAGCATTTT	CATSRDRAGGNQPQHF
NA	TRBV7-2	NA	TRBJ1-3	TGTGCCAGCAGCTTAGCAGGGGCAGAGACCCAGAACTTCTATTTT	CASSLAGAETQNFYF
NA	TRBV7-6	NA	TRBJ2-7	TGTGCCAGCAGGTCACAAAGAACGAATTTACCCCTCCACCAGTACTTC	CASRSQRTNLPLHQYF
once	TRBV24-1	NA	TRBJ2-5	TGTGCCACCCGCCTGGACAGAGGAAGCCAAGAGACCCAGTACTTC	CATRLDRGSQETQYF
NA	TRBV7-3	NA	TRBJ2-7	TGTGCCAGCAGCTACAAAAGGTTGTCAGTGTACGTTCAGTACTTC	CASSYKRLSVYVQYF
NA	TRBV10-1	NA	TRBJ2-3	TGCGCCAGCAGTGATACGAGAGAGACGCAGTATTTT	CASSDTRETQYF
few	TRBV10-3	NA	TRBJ2-7	TGTGCCATCAGTGAGTCAGCGGGCACCGAGCAGTACTTC	CAISESAGTEQYF
NA	TRBV12-3/TRBV12-4	NA	TRBJ1-1	TGTGCCAGCAGTTTACTCGGCAGAGGGGAAGCTTTCTTT	CASSLLGRGEAFF
NA	TRBV9	NA	TRBJ2-5	TGTGCCAGCAGCCAAGGGACTCGGGCCTATGGCTACAAGACCCAGTACTTC	CASSQGTRAYGYKTQYF
many	TRBV3-1	TRBD1	TRBJ1-5	TGTGCCAGCAGCCAAGATTTGACAGGGGGTCAGCCCCAGCATTTT	CASSQDLTGGQPQHF
many	TRBV7-3	TRBD1	TRBJ2-5	TGTGCCAGCAGCTCGGGGACAGGGGGCGAAGAGACCCAGTACTTC	CASSSGTGGEETQYF
once	TRBV5-5	TRBD1	TRBJ2-3	TGTGCCAACAGACATACAGGGGCGGATACGCAGTATTTT	CANRHTGADTQYF
NA	TRBV7-9	TRBD2	TRBJ2-7	TGTGCCAGCAGTGGACCTGGACTAGCGGGGGCCGAGCAGTACTTC	CASSGPGLAGAEQYF
NA	TRBV19	NA	TRBJ2-1	TGTGCCAGTAGTATGAAAGGAGCAGTTTACTTC	CASSMKGAVYF
many	TRBV20-1	NA	TRBJ1-4	TGCAGTGCTCCACCTGCTTTGGGGGGGGGTGAAAAACTGTTTTTT	CSAPPALGGGEKLFF
NA	TRBV6-4	NA	TRBJ1-1	TGTGCCAGCAGTGAAGGCGGTATGAACACTGAAGCTTTCTTT	CASSEGGMNTEAFF
few	TRBV2	NA	TRBJ2-7	TGTGCCAGCAGATCCGGGCCTAACCTAGTGGAGCAGTACTTC	CASRSGPNLVEQYF
few	TRBV7-2	NA	TRBJ2-3	TGTGCCAGCAGCTTCAACACAGATACGCAGTATTTT	CASSFNTDTQYF
NA	TRBV5-1	NA	TRBJ1-6	TGCGCCAGCAGTGTTCAGCACTCGCGGATTTCACCCCTCCACTTT	CASSVQHSRISPLHF